One sample yielded the 12 T cell receptor beta chains listed below, sequenced in a study of control samples from healthy donors and cancer patients. TCRdb's table, derived via immunoSEQ multiplex PCR, lists solely in-frame clones and lacks some. The table has more than 70,000 clones, approximately 94% seen once. The sample was blood. Every receptor here comes from a woman aged 30 to 39 in good health.

V usage is TRBV24-1 and J usage is TRBJ1-5, with D possibly matching TRBD1 (6 bases). Trimming pared 2 bases from V and 6 bases from J, leaving 13 bases between. Germline V gives CDR1 KGHDR, CDR2 SFDVKD. The CDR3 contains 15 residues. CDR3 sequence reads: CATSDWSGDGQPQHF. CDR3 in DNA: TGTGCCACCAGTGATTGGTCAGGGGACGGTCAGCCCCAGCATTTT.

This clone was found once. V gene TRBV12-5 combines with J gene TRBJ1-1, with D unresolved. Germline V gives CDR1 LGHNT, CDR2 FRNRAP. This CDR3 is built from 12 residues. Trimming pared 7 bases from V and 2 bases from J, leaving 8 bases between. The CDR3 region has the DNA TGTGCTAGTGCGATGACTAACACTGAAGCTTTCTTT. Translated: CASAMTNTEAFF.

Only one count was recorded for this clone. The V gene is TRBV7-9, the J gene TRBJ1-3, with D maybe TRBD1 (5 bases). Germline assignment: CDR1 SEHNR and CDR2 FQNEAQ (reference sequence). The ends were cut back, 10 bases at V and 0 bases at J, with 16 bases in the middle. The length of the CDR3 is 15 residues. The DNA of the CDR3 is TGTGCCACCACCCCCGGGACTTACTCTGGAAACACCATATATTTT. As protein: CATTPGTYSGNTIYF.

The chain links TRBV30 to TRBJ2-3, with TRBD1 matching over 7 bases. CDR3 length: 15 residues. Germline CDR1 is GTSNPN and CDR2 is SVGIG (reference sequence). J gave up 2 bases and V 3 bases, and 8 bases lay outside the gene matches. The CDR3 bases are TGTGCCTGGAGAGGAACCGGGACAGCCACAGATACGCAGTATTTT. Amino acid sequence: CAWRGTGTATDTQYF.

V usage is TRBV4-2 and J usage is TRBJ1-2; perhaps TRBD1 as D (6 bases). Germline V gives CDR1 LGHNA, CDR2 YNFKEQ. The CDR3 runs 15 residues. V lost 0 bases to trimming and J lost 5 bases, with 13 bases between them. CDR3 nucleotides: TGTGCCAGCAGCCAAGAATTTGAGGGGGGTTATGGCTACACCTTC. Its protein product is CASSQEFEGGYGYTF.

The chain is built from TRBV3-1 (or the pseudogene TRBV3-2) and TRBJ1-4; the D gene is possibly TRBD1 (5 bases). Looked up from germline, CDR1 is LGHDT and CDR2 is YNNKEL (reference sequence). V shed 4 bases and J shed 7 bases, with 13 bases lying between them. This CDR3 spans 14 amino acids. In DNA form, the CDR3 reads TGTGCCAGCAGCCCCCAGGGTTATTCTGAAAAACTGTTTTTT. It translates to CASSPQGYSEKLFF.

This chain uses TRBV7-9 with TRBJ2-1; 8 bases match TRBD2. Trimming removed 4 bases from V and 3 bases from J; junction bases left unmatched: 14. Germline CDR1 and CDR2: SEHNR and FQNEAQ (reference sequence). The CDR3 has 18 residues. For the CDR3, the DNA is TGTGCCAGCAGCTCTTCCCTGCAAGCGGGGGTAAGCTACAATGAGCAGTTCTTC. It encodes CASSSSLQAGVSYNEQFF.

This chain joins TRBV18 and TRBJ1-1; no clear D. Germline V gene sequence: CDR1 KGHSH, CDR2 LQKENI. This CDR3 spans 14 amino acids. V was cut by 1 base and J by 1 base, with 7 bases left in between. For the CDR3, the DNA is TGTGCCAGCTCACCACTATCAGGGAACACTGAAGCTTTCTTT. Its translation is CASSPLSGNTEAFF.

The chain recombines TRBV5-1 with TRBJ1-1, with D possibly matching TRBD1 (6 bases). V was shortened by 3 bases and J by 5 bases, with 14 bases between the two germline ends. CDR1 SGHRS and CDR2 YFSETQ come from the germline V gene. This CDR3 is built from 14 residues. The CDR3 coding sequence is TGCGCCAGCAGCTACGCAGGGGACGGAACTGAAGCTTTCTTT. Translated, it gives CASSYAGDGTEAFF.

This sequence joins TRBV15 and TRBJ2-5; 8 bases fit TRBD1. The length of the CDR3 is 15 residues. Germline V CDR1 and CDR2: LNHNV, YYDKDF (reference sequence). V lost 5 bases to trimming and J lost 1 base; unmatched junction nucleotides: 6. The CDR3 bases are TGTGCCACCAGCGCCCGACAGGGGATCCAAGAGACCCAGTACTTC. Translating it yields CATSARQGIQETQYF.

This chain connects TRBV7-8 to TRBJ2-7; D possibly uses TRBD1 or TRBD2 (5 bases each). In germline, CDR1 is SGHVS, CDR2 FQNEAQ. This CDR3 spans 17 amino acids. V dropped 1 base and J dropped 0 bases, with 16 bases sitting between them. CDR3: CASSLVLIQGASYEQYF. The CDR3, as DNA: TGTGCCAGCAGCTTAGTACTGATCCAGGGAGCCTCCTACGAGCAGTACTTC.

The chain couples TRBV18 to TRBJ1-2, with TRBD1 matching 9 bases. Per germline, CDR1 KGHSH and CDR2 LQKENI. This CDR3 comprises 14 residues. The trim removed 6 bases at V and 4 bases at J, leaving 6 bases unmatched. CDR3 protein: CASSQGTGTYGYTF. For the CDR3, the DNA is TGTGCCAGCTCTCAAGGGACAGGGACCTATGGCTACACCTTC.